What follows describes a single T cell receptor beta chain. The antigen remains undetermined. This CDR3 has 15 residues. Germline-derived CDR1 and CDR2 are DFQATT and SNEGSKA (reference sequence). The data are from a study of CXCR3-negative and CXCR3-positive naive CD8 T cells. Study at large: Overall TRB read output was about 140 million, and each library contained about 1.5 +/- 0.3 million reads.

General observations from the study: Comparably high diversity was seen in both naive subsets, and much lower diversity in memory CD8+ cells. Cryopreservation partially decreased CXCR3 expression, and most assays used fresh PBMCs. Unlike memory cells, which differed, naive CXCR3-negative and CXCR3-positive cells had similar TRBV-TRBJ usage.

Each TRB cDNA library was prepared by 5' RACE (with UMI labels). TCRdb reprocessed the 5' RACE reads and stores each CDR3 protein as one record, lacking DNA. The specimen's table records more than 45,000 distinct CDR3 sequences. This TCR was recovered from a human donor in good health. Some clones in this sample may be carry-over from other donors' samples. The V gene is TRBV20-1, the J gene TRBJ2-1. Specimen: memory CD8+ T cells from blood. CDR3 sequence reads: CSARVLAGYYNEQFF.